The 25 T cell receptor beta chains reported below all come from one sample, sequenced in a study of Tregs in tolerant kidney transplant recipients (dated by TCRdb to between 2018 and 2021). Libraries were prepared through the immunoSEQ multiplex PCR assay. Not all clones reach the TCRdb copy of this immuneACCESS table, which keeps in-frame sequences only. Checked studies attribute under half of the gap to unresolved V genes and leave the rest unexplained. In this sample the table shows nearly 95,000 clones, 80% to 95% of which occur a single time. The ten largest make up approximately 0.5% of the sample. The time point label, read with the paper, signifies: blood sample drawn before combined kidney and bone marrow transplant. Sequenced material: CD4+ T cells from blood, taken before the transplant. These TCRs come from a human donor who received a combined kidney and bone marrow transplant.

The V gene is TRBV9, the J gene TRBJ2-1, with 7 bases matching TRBD2. Unmatched junction bases numbered 3, after V lost 3 bases and J lost 0 bases. The germline CDR1 and CDR2 sequences are SGDLS and YYNGEE. This CDR3 comprises 15 residues. The chain's CDR3 is CASSARTSSYNEQFF. The CDR3 DNA follows: TGTGCCAGCAGCGCCCGGACTAGCTCCTACAATGAGCAGTTCTTC. Using reference TRBV9 and TRBJ2-1 for the parts outside the CDR3, the full variable domain is DSGVTQTPKHLITATGQRVTLRCSPRSGDLSVYWYQQSLDQGLQFLIQYYNGEERAKGNILERFSAQQFPDLHSELNLSSLELGDSALYFCASSARTSSYNEQFFGPGTRLTVL.

This chain connects TRBV20-1 to TRBJ1-1; TRBD1 is a possible D gene (5 bases). The V gene's germline CDR1 is DFQATT and CDR2 SNEGSKA (reference sequence). Trimming shortened V by 4 bases and J by 10 bases, and 10 bases separated the two germline ends. The CDR3 length is 10 residues. Written as DNA, the CDR3 is TGCAGTGCTATTATAGGGGCAGCTTTCTTT. Its translation is CSAIIGAAFF.

The chain carries TRBV6-6 and TRBJ2-7; D is perhaps TRBD2 (6 bases). From germline, CDR1 is MNHNY and CDR2 SVGAGI (reference sequence). The V and J ends lost 6 bases and 2 bases respectively, with 17 bases between them. The CDR3 contains 15 residues. CDR3 loop: CASSQRGEVAYEQYF. Here the CDR3 DNA reads TGTGCCAGCAGCCAAAGAGGGGAGGTCGCCTACGAGCAGTACTTC.

The V and J genes are TRBV6-1 and TRBJ2-1; 9 bases match TRBD2. CDR1 and CDR2 (germline): MNHNS, SASEGT. V gave up 7 bases and J gave up 5 bases; unmatched junction bases: 6. This CDR3 is built from 14 residues. The CDR3 DNA reads as TGTGCCAGCACGTGGCTAGCGGGAAACAATGAGCAGTTCTTC. Translation: CASTWLAGNNEQFF.

This chain joins TRBV2 and TRBJ2-7; possible D gene TRBD1, 6 bases. V was shortened by 1 base and J by 4 bases, with 14 bases between the two germline ends. Germline CDR1 and CDR2: SNHLY and FYNNEI. This CDR3 contains 15 residues. The CDR3: CASSEVQGTLYEQYF. Here the CDR3 DNA reads TGTGCCAGCAGTGAAGTCCAAGGGACATTGTACGAGCAGTACTTC.

The chain carries TRBV7-2 and TRBJ1-6; no clear D gene. CDR1 SGHTA and CDR2 FQGNSA come from the germline V gene. The CDR3 covers 14 residues. V was trimmed by 2 bases and J by 8 bases, leaving 10 bases between them. The CDR3 reads CASSLLSRDSPLHF. The CDR3 region has the DNA TGTGCCAGCAGCTTATTGTCCCGGGATTCACCCCTCCACTTT.

In DNA form, the CDR3 reads TGTGCCAGCCGTCCGTCGAGGGGGACCACAGATACGCAGTATTTT. Encoded protein: CASRPSRGTTDTQYF. The genes are TRBV7-9 and TRBJ2-3; D perhaps matches TRBD1 (6 bases). Trimming removed 8 bases from V and 2 bases from J, with 17 bases in between. The CDR3 is 15 amino acids. Germline assignment: CDR1 SEHNR and CDR2 FQNEAQ (reference sequence). Using reference TRBV7-9 and TRBJ2-3 for the parts outside the CDR3, the full variable domain is DTGVSQNPRHKITKRGQNVTFRCDPISEHNRLYWYRQTLGQGPEFLTYFQNEAQLEKSRLLSDRFSAERPKGSFSTLEIQRTEQGDSAMYLCASRPSRGTTDTQYFGPGTRLTVL.

This chain connects TRBV7-3 to TRBJ2-5; possibly TRBD2 for D (5 bases). CDR1 is SGHTA and CDR2 is FQGTGA in the germline V gene. Deletions cut 5 bases from V and 3 bases from J, with 10 bases between. The CDR3 totals 13 residues. CDR3 sequence: CASSRGIKETQYF. CDR3 nucleotide sequence: TGTGCCAGCAGCCGAGGGATTAAAGAGACCCAGTACTTC.

This sequence joins TRBV7-3 and TRBJ2-7; 8 bases are a match to TRBD1. V lost 5 bases and J lost 3; bases outside the gene matches: 9. The CDR3 consists of 15 residues. Germline V CDR1 and CDR2: SGHTA, FQGTGA. The DNA for the CDR3 is TGTGCCAGCAGCCAAGCAGGGGGCGCCTTCTACGAGCAGTACTTC. Translated, it gives CASSQAGGAFYEQYF.

This rearrangement joins TRBV14 to TRBJ2-7; 8 bases match TRBD1. CDR3 length: 15 residues. V was clipped by 6 bases and J by 4 bases; unmatched bases: 11. Germline CDR1 is SGHDN and CDR2 is FVKESK. The CDR3 DNA sequence: TGTGCCAGCAGGTCGACAGGGGCCCTTGGGTACGAGCAGTACTTC. It encodes CASRSTGALGYEQYF.

The chain uses TRBV6-6 and TRBJ1-5, with a possible D match to TRBD1 (6 bases). Germline V gene lookup returns CDR1 MNHNY and CDR2 SVGAGI (reference sequence). The CDR3 runs 15 residues. V lost 7 bases to trimming and J lost 0 bases, with 13 bases between them. CDR3 sequence: CASTLEQGSNQPQHF. The CDR3 bases are TGTGCCAGCACCCTAGAACAGGGTAGCAATCAGCCCCAGCATTTT.

The chain is built from TRBV9 and TRBJ2-4; 7 nucleotides agree with TRBD1. The trim removed 0 bases at V and 0 bases at J, leaving 15 bases unmatched. CDR1 is SGDLS, CDR2 YYNGEE, per germline. This CDR3 is built from 20 residues. The CDR3 sequence: CASSVAPGQREIIAKNIQYF. DNA for the CDR3: TGTGCCAGCAGCGTAGCTCCGGGACAGAGAGAAATCATAGCCAAAAACATTCAGTACTTC.

The chain couples TRBV4-2 to TRBJ2-3; 9 bases align to TRBD2. This CDR3 contains 15 residues. Germline assignment: CDR1 LGHNA and CDR2 YNFKEQ. The J segment lost 3 bases and the V segment lost 1 base, leaving 2 bases of the junction unmatched. The CDR3 DNA sequence: TGTGCCAGCAGCCAAGGACTAGCGGAGACAGATACGCAGTATTTT. This sequence encodes CASSQGLAETDTQYF.

This clone appeared a single time. The V gene is TRBV7-2, the J gene TRBJ2-5; 10 bases are a match to TRBD2. TRBJ2-7 matches the DNA end more closely, so the J call is doubtful. CDR3 size: 14 residues. The germline V gene encodes CDR1 SGHTA and CDR2 FQGNSA. CDR3 coding DNA: TGTGCCAGCAGTCCGGGACTAGCGAGCTACGAGCAGTACTTC. Protein sequence: CASSPGLASYEQYF.

The chain joins TRBV7-2 to TRBJ2-1; D remains unclear. This CDR3 is built from 15 residues. Germline CDR1 reads SGHTA; CDR2 reads FQGNSA. With 1 base removed from V and 0 bases from J, the gap between germline ends came to 7 bases. The CDR3 loop reads CASSLVPRSYNEQFF. CDR3 nucleotide sequence: TGTGCCAGCAGCTTAGTTCCCCGCTCCTACAATGAGCAGTTCTTC. The variable domain in full, completed from reference TRBV7-2 and TRBJ2-1, reads GAGVSQSPSNKVTEKGKDVELRCDPISGHTALYWYRQSLGQGLEFLIYFQGNSAPDKSGLPSDRFSAERTGGSVSTLTIQRTQQEDSAVYLCASSLVPRSYNEQFFGPGTRLTVL.

V and J are TRBV5-6 and TRBJ2-3; 9 bases fit TRBD1. Per the germline V gene, CDR1 is SGHDT and CDR2 is YYEEEE. The V gene end was trimmed by 4 bases and the J gene end by 7 bases; junction bases not matched to a gene: 10. This CDR3 is 15 amino acids long. CDR3 nucleotide sequence: TGTGCCAGCAGCCCGTCCATGACAGGGGGACATACGCAGTATTTT. Translating it yields CASSPSMTGGHTQYF. Full variable domain (remainder filled in from reference TRBV5-6 and TRBJ2-3): DAGVTQSPTHLIKTRGQQVTLRCSPKSGHDTVSWYQQALGQGPQFIFQYYEEEERQRGNFPDRFSGHQFPNYSSELNVNALLLGDSALYLCASSPSMTGGHTQYFGPGTRLTVL.

This clone was recorded once. The chain employs TRBV2 and TRBJ2-1; D is perhaps TRBD1 (6 bases). V shed 3 bases and J shed 7 bases, with 7 bases lying between them. The germline V gene encodes CDR1 SNHLY and CDR2 FYNNEI. This CDR3 contains 12 residues. The CDR3 nucleotides read TGTGCCAGCAGTGACAGGGGTAATGAGCAGTTCTTC. As protein: CASSDRGNEQFF.

V and J are TRBV5-4 and TRBJ2-5, with D perhaps matching TRBD2 (6 bases). The germline gives CDR1 SGHNT, CDR2 YYREEE (reference sequence). This CDR3 contains 14 residues. Trimming pared 1 base from V and 4 bases from J, leaving 11 bases between. This chain's CDR3 is CASSLQLATETQYF. The CDR3 nucleotides are TGTGCCAGCAGCTTGCAGCTAGCGACAGAGACCCAGTACTTC.

This sequence joins TRBV11-3 and TRBJ1-2; 7 bases fit TRBD1. The CDR3 sequence is 15 residues long. Trimming cost V 5 bases and J 2 bases; bases outside gene matches: 8. CDR1 is SGHNT and CDR2 is YENEEA in the germline V gene. The CDR3 sequence: CASSGYQTGNYGYTF. DNA for the CDR3: TGTGCCAGCAGCGGCTATCAGACAGGGAACTATGGCTACACCTTC. Supplemented by reference TRBV11-3 and TRBJ1-2, the full variable domain reads EAGVVQSPRYKIIEKKQPVAFWCNPISGHNTLYWYLQNLGQGPELLIRYENEEAVDDSQLPKDRFSAERLKGVDSTLKIQPAELGDSAVYLCASSGYQTGNYGYTFGSGTRLTVV.

This sequence joins TRBV5-1 and TRBJ2-3, with 7 nucleotides matching TRBD1. Germline V gene sequence: CDR1 SGHRS, CDR2 YFSETQ. The CDR3 has 17 amino acids. The V segment lost 0 bases and the J segment 3 bases; nucleotides outside the gene matches: 10. The CDR3 loop is CASSLEGAGVRTDTQYF. As DNA, the CDR3 is TGCGCCAGCAGCTTGGAGGGGGCAGGGGTACGAACAGATACGCAGTATTTT.

The chain links TRBV4-3 to TRBJ2-1, with 11 positions matching TRBD2. The length of the CDR3 is 18 residues. Germline trimming cut 3 bases from V and 10 bases from J; bases unmatched to any gene: 17. CDR1 and CDR2 (germline): LGHNA, YSLEER. The CDR3 loop is CASSQAASGLAGRREQFF. CDR3 DNA: TGCGCCAGCAGCCAGGCTGCGTCAGGACTAGCGGGTCGTCGGGAGCAGTTCTTC.

V usage is TRBV10-3 and J usage is TRBJ2-2, with 9 bases fitting TRBD1. The ends lost 6 bases at V and 4 bases at J; junction bases unmatched: 3. The germline CDR1 and CDR2 sequences are ENHRY and SYGVKD. CDR3 size: 14 residues. CDR3 sequence reads: CAIRGQGLTGELFF. In nucleotides, the CDR3 is TGTGCCATCAGGGGACAGGGTCTCACCGGGGAGCTGTTTTTT.

The V gene is TRBV7-2, the J gene TRBJ2-2, with 10 bases lining up with TRBD1. V shed 3 bases, J shed 5 bases, and the junction held 6 bases outside the gene matches. Germline CDR1 is SGHTA and CDR2 is FQGNSA. This CDR3 comprises 16 residues. CDR3 sequence reads: CASSFGQGGWTGELFF. The CDR3 DNA sequence: TGTGCCAGCAGCTTTGGACAGGGGGGTTGGACCGGGGAGCTGTTTTTT. The variable domain in full, with the rest retrieved from reference TRBV7-2 and TRBJ2-2, is GAGVSQSPSNKVTEKGKDVELRCDPISGHTALYWYRQSLGQGLEFLIYFQGNSAPDKSGLPSDRFSAERTGGSVSTLTIQRTQQEDSAVYLCASSFGQGGWTGELFFGEGSRLTVL.

This chain joins TRBV19 and TRBJ1-2, with unresolved D. Germline V gene sequence: CDR1 LNHDA, CDR2 SQIVND (reference sequence). There are 14 residues in the CDR3. V was clipped by 7 bases and J by 4 bases, with 16 bases between them. The DNA for the CDR3 is TGTGCCAGTACCTTCGGGGAGCCAGCCTATGGCTACACCTTC. Protein product: CASTFGEPAYGYTF.

This CDR3 is CASSYRGTGAYEQYF. The DNA of the CDR3 is TGTGCCAGCAGCTATCGCGGGACAGGGGCCTACGAGCAGTACTTC. V gene TRBV5-5 combines with J gene TRBJ2-7; the match to TRBD1 covers 10 bases. The CDR3 has 15 amino acids. Germline V lookup: CDR1 SGHKS, CDR2 YYEKEE (reference sequence). J was trimmed by 2 bases and V by 3 bases; bases with no gene match: 5.